This entry features one T cell receptor (beta chain) sequence. Its matching antigen is unknown. This sample stems from a study of shared clonotypes between healthy human individuals. It was 150 to 250 ng DNA, about 30,000 T cell genomes, that sorted-subset replicate PCRs used. Clones were read by immunoSEQ multiplex PCR, and TCRdb kept only the in-frame ones, dropping some. The table has 550,000 to 750,000 clones, about 92% seen once; the top ten hold 24%. Naivety among CD8 cells was defined by CD45RO negativity and positive CCR7 selection, thereby excluding terminally differentiated effector memory CD45RA+ cells. Trimming took off 7 bases at V and 4 bases at J, with 13 bases between the two ends. The germline V gene encodes CDR1 SNHLY and CDR2 FYNNEI. The CDR3 totals 13 residues. The study's findings and limits: Sample collection involved blood only; tissue repertoires are likely different. Naive subsets generally exceeded memory subsets in estimated richness. Sharing across a handful of donors was seen in around 5% of naive CD4 clonotypes.

Sequenced sample: naive CD8+ T cells sorted from blood. The chain is built from TRBV2 and TRBJ1-2; D might be TRBD1 (6 bases). This sequence was found in a man younger than 40 in good health. The CDR3 loop reads CASTQDRFYGYTF. The CDR3 DNA is TGTGCCAGCACCCAGGACAGATTCTATGGCTACACCTTC.